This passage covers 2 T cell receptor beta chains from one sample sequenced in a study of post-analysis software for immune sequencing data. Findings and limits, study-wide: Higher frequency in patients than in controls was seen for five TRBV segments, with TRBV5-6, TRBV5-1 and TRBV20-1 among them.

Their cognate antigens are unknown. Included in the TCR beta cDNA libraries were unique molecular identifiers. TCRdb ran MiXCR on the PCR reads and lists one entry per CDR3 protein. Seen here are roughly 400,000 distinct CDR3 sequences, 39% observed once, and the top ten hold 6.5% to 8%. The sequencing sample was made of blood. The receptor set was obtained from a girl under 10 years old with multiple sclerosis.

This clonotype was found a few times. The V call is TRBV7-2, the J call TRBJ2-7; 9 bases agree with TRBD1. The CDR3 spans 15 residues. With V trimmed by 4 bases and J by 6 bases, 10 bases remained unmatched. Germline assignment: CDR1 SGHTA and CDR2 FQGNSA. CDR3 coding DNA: TGTGCCAGCAGCTCGAGGGGGGACAGGGCAGGCGAGCAGTACTTC. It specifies CASSSRGDRAGEQYF.

The CDR3 DNA reads TGTGCCAGCAGCTTAATAGCGGGGGTTGATACTGAAGCTTTCTTT. It yields the protein CASSLIAGVDTEAFF. This sequence joins TRBV7-2 and TRBJ1-1; TRBD1 is a possible D gene (5 bases). Germline CDR1 SGHTA, CDR2 FQGNSA. This CDR3 is 15 amino acids long. Trimming took 2 bases from V and 5 from J, leaving 15 bases between them. The full variable domain, completed using reference TRBV7-2 and TRBJ1-1, is GAGVSQSPSNKVTEKGKDVELRCDPISGHTALYWYRQSLGQGLEFLIYFQGNSAPDKSGLPSDRFSAERTGGSVSTLTIQRTQQEDSAVYLCASSLIAGVDTEAFFGQGTRLTVV.